This entry features one T cell receptor (beta chain) sequence. Its antigen is not identified. This CDR3 comprises 14 residues. Germline CDR1 and CDR2: SNHLY and FYNNEI. The V segment lost 1 base and the J segment 13 bases; nucleotides outside the gene matches: 6. PCR involved 60 Vbeta and 13 Jbeta primers. Here immunoSEQ multiplex PCR was the method, and the copy in TCRdb shows in-frame clones only, minus some. The profile shows approximately 130,000 clones, 80% of them singletons. The record originates from a study of cytomegalovirus exposure and HLA in healthy donors. Whole-study results and caveats: Further analysis was carried out later, and it showed several of the most significant clusters appearing linked to common viral pathogens. Some V segments, including TRBV6-2 and TRBV6-3, were excluded as indistinguishable.

V and J are TRBV2 and TRBJ2-1; 11 bases fit TRBD2. The clonotype originates from a woman aged 35 to 49 in good health and CMV-seronegative. Material for sequencing was PBMCs. DNA for the CDR3: TGTGCCAGCAGTGAAGAGGGTCTAGCGGGGGGTCAGTTCTTC. Encoded protein: CASSEEGLAGGQFF.